The 17 T cell receptor beta chains below all came from one sample that was sequenced in a study of blood T cell repertoires in COVID-19. Profiling relied on immunoSEQ multiplex PCR, and the TCRdb table lists in-frame clones only, not all of them. The sample lists almost 400,000 clones; 87% were seen once. Specimen: peripheral blood. The receptors originated from an older woman with COVID-19, enrolled during active disease.

This chain uses TRBV5-1 with TRBJ1-2; D might be TRBD1 (5 bases). V lost 4 bases to trimming and J lost 3 bases, with 16 bases between them. The CDR3 has 15 residues. Germline V gene data show CDR1 as SGHRS and CDR2 as YFSETQ. The CDR3 spells CASSLQPGGDYGYTF. DNA of the CDR3: TGCGCCAGCAGCCTTCAGCCTGGGGGGGACTATGGCTACACCTTC.

V is TRBV28 and J is TRBJ1-5; D is uncertain. Germline assignment: CDR1 MDHEN and CDR2 SYDVKM. Trimming shortened V by 6 bases and J by 3 bases, and 18 bases separated the two germline ends. The CDR3 has 16 residues. CDR3 in amino acids: CASRTQGLGDNQPQHF. CDR3 nucleotides: TGTGCCAGCAGGACTCAAGGTCTAGGCGACAATCAGCCCCAGCATTTT.

This chain uses TRBV6-2 or TRBV6-3 with TRBJ1-2; possible D gene TRBD1, 6 bases. The V end lost 5 bases, the J end lost 0 bases, and 16 bases lay between the germline ends. Germline V gives CDR1 MNHEY, CDR2 SVGEGT. This CDR3 has 16 residues. The CDR3 region has the DNA TGTGCCAGCAGTACCCCCGGGACACTAGCTAACTATGGCTACACCTTC. Its protein is CASSTPGTLANYGYTF.

The V and J genes are TRBV11-3 and TRBJ2-5; 9 bases match TRBD2. Trimming took 5 bases from V and 5 from J; bases not matched to a gene: 9. CDR3 length equals 15 residues. The V gene's germline CDR1 is SGHNT and CDR2 YENEEA. The CDR3 region is CASSGGLARGETQYF. The DNA of the CDR3 is TGTGCCAGCAGCGGGGGACTAGCTCGGGGCGAGACCCAGTACTTC.

CDR3 residues: CASSMPPGGNQPQHF. CDR3 nucleotide sequence: TGTGCCAGTAGTATGCCCCCCGGGGGCAATCAGCCCCAGCATTTT. The V gene is TRBV19, the J gene TRBJ1-5, with D unresolved. Germline assignment: CDR1 LNHDA and CDR2 SQIVND (reference sequence). The CDR3 spans 15 residues. V lost 3 bases and J 2 bases, leaving 11 bases between the germline ends.

The V and J genes are TRBV5-8 and TRBJ2-2, with 11 bases matching TRBD2. Unmatched junction bases numbered 2, after V lost 3 bases and J lost 1 base. The CDR3 contains 16 residues. Germline loops: CDR1 SGHTS, CDR2 YDEGEE. This CDR3 is CASSSTSGVNTGELFF. As DNA, the CDR3 is TGTGCCAGCAGCTCGACTAGCGGGGTGAACACCGGGGAGCTGTTTTTT. Combining the CDR3 with reference TRBV5-8 and TRBJ2-2 gives the whole variable domain EAGVTQSPTHLIKTRGQQATLRCSPISGHTSVYWYQQALGLGLQFLLWYDEGEERNRGNFPPRFSGRQFPNYSSELNVNALELEDSALYLCASSSTSGVNTGELFFGEGSRLTVL.

The chain employs TRBV4-1 and TRBJ1-1; 8 bases fit TRBD1. Looked up from germline, CDR1 is MGHRA and CDR2 is YSYEKL. This CDR3 spans 15 amino acids. Trimming at V came to 4 bases and at J to 0 bases, leaving 4 bases not matched to a gene. For the CDR3, the DNA is TGCGCCAGCAGCCCCGGACAGGGAATGAACACTGAAGCTTTCTTT. It yields the protein CASSPGQGMNTEAFF.

The chain has TRBV2 and TRBJ1-1, with 8 positions matching TRBD1. Unmatched junction bases numbered 6, after V lost 4 bases and J lost 11 bases. The CDR3 is made up of 12 amino acids. Germline V gene data show CDR1 as SNHLY and CDR2 as FYNNEI. This chain's CDR3 is CASSGTGFRAFF. CDR3 DNA: TGTGCCAGCAGTGGGACAGGGTTTAGGGCTTTCTTT.

Here the CDR3 reads CASRHTAGGKGYTF. DNA for the CDR3: TGTGCCAGTAGACACACTGCAGGGGGAAAGGGGTACACCTTC. V gene TRBV19 combines with J gene TRBJ1-2; 7 bases map to TRBD1. With V trimmed by 6 bases and J by 11 bases, 15 bases remained unmatched. Germline V gene data show CDR1 as LNHDA and CDR2 as SQIVND (reference sequence). This CDR3 comprises 14 residues.

V usage is TRBV7-9 and J usage is TRBJ1-4; D gene ambiguous. The CDR3 consists of 16 residues. The V gene's germline CDR1 is SEHNR and CDR2 FQNEAQ (reference sequence). With 1 base removed from V and 0 bases from J, the gap between germline ends came to 9 bases. The CDR3: CASSLVGVATNEKLFF. CDR3 DNA: TGTGCCAGCAGCTTAGTAGGAGTTGCAACTAATGAAAAACTGTTTTTT.

This clone was seen just once. This chain joins TRBV12-3 or TRBV12-4 and TRBJ1-5; a weak D match, TRBD1 (6 bases). Between the trimmed V and J ends, which lost 7 bases and 5 bases, there was a span of 12 bases. CDR3 length equals 13 residues. The CDR3 spells CASTVQGHQPQHF. The CDR3 DNA sequence: TGTGCCAGCACCGTTCAGGGGCATCAGCCCCAGCATTTT.

The rearrangement uses TRBV4-1 and TRBJ2-2; 7 positions agree with TRBD2. Germline V gene lookup returns CDR1 MGHRA and CDR2 YSYEKL. V gave up 0 bases and J gave up 9 bases; unmatched junction bases: 10. The CDR3 contains 16 residues. CDR3 residues: CASSQDPAGSLRELFF. Written as DNA, the CDR3 is TGCGCCAGCAGCCAAGATCCAGCGGGGAGTCTCCGGGAGCTGTTTTTT.

This rearrangement joins TRBV27 to TRBJ1-2, with 9 positions matching TRBD1. Germline assignment: CDR1 MNHEY and CDR2 SMNVEV (reference sequence). The J segment lost 8 bases and the V segment lost 5 bases, leaving 6 bases of the junction unmatched. This CDR3 is built from 13 residues. CDR3 sequence: CASSQQGALGYTF. Written as DNA, the CDR3 is TGTGCCAGCAGTCAACAGGGGGCTTTAGGCTACACCTTC.

V gene TRBV7-8 combines with J gene TRBJ2-5, with 7 bases lining up with TRBD1. The CDR3 covers 15 residues. Trimming cost V 5 bases and J 4 bases; bases outside gene matches: 10. The germline gives CDR1 SGHVS, CDR2 FQNEAQ. The CDR3 sequence: CASSLSLQGPETQYF. The CDR3 DNA reads TGTGCCAGCAGCCTCTCGTTACAGGGGCCAGAGACCCAGTACTTC.

The chain has TRBV3-1 (or the pseudogene TRBV3-2) and TRBJ1-3, with a tentative D call TRBD1 (5 bases). The CDR3 sequence is 18 residues long. Germline V gene sequence: CDR1 LGHDT, CDR2 YNNKEL (reference sequence). V lost 1 base and J lost 1, with 17 bases in between. CDR3 sequence reads: CASSQVGSGARSGNTIYF. CDR3 DNA: TGTGCCAGCAGCCAAGTGGGGTCTGGGGCTCGTTCTGGAAACACCATATATTTT.

As to this clone: The same CDR3 arises from other DNA sequences in this sample as well. This chain joins TRBV19 and TRBJ2-3, with 11 nucleotides matching TRBD2. V shed 4 bases, J shed 0 bases, and the junction held 3 bases outside the gene matches. This CDR3 spans 16 amino acids. CDR1 is LNHDA and CDR2 is SQIVND in the germline V gene (reference sequence). The CDR3 here is CASSTLAGGSTDTQYF. The CDR3 coding sequence is TGTGCCAGTAGTACTCTAGCGGGGGGTAGCACAGATACGCAGTATTTT.

The chain links TRBV7-9 to TRBJ1-4; 8 bases map to TRBD1. The V gene end was trimmed by 4 bases and the J gene end by 8 bases; junction bases not matched to a gene: 9. CDR1 and CDR2 (germline): SEHNR, FQNEAQ (reference sequence). This CDR3 contains 15 residues. Here the CDR3 reads CASSSRQGFGEKLFF. The CDR3 DNA follows: TGTGCCAGCAGCTCGCGACAGGGGTTCGGGGAAAAACTGTTTTTT.